The T cell receptor (beta chain) described here comes from a study of blood T cell repertoires in COVID-19. J gave up 3 bases and V 4 bases, and 3 bases lay outside the gene matches. This CDR3 is 14 amino acids long. Germline V gene data show CDR1 as MNHEY and CDR2 as SVGEGT. Only in-frame clones appear in the TCRdb table, and some are missing; sequencing was by immunoSEQ multiplex PCR. This sample has some 110,000 clones; 80% to 90% occur once, and the top ten carry almost 4.5%. The chain has TRBV6-2 or TRBV6-3 and TRBJ1-1; 9 nucleotides match TRBD1. This sequence was found in a man aged 35-49 years with acute or convalescent COVID-19. Sequencing was performed on peripheral blood. This CDR3 reads CASSLQGADTEAFF. The DNA for the CDR3 is TGTGCCAGCAGTTTACAGGGGGCGGACACTGAAGCTTTCTTT.